This T cell receptor beta chain was obtained from a study of cytomegalovirus exposure and HLA in healthy donors (TCRdb year 2017). General notes on the study: In an earlier analysis of 587 of the donors, less than 350 Gb of sequence data and 90 million to 130 million unique TCR beta sequences from approximately 180 million T cells were reported. A separate validation cohort of over a hundred different subjects was used in addition to the roughly 640-subject first cohort. In a later genetic analysis, genome-wide SNP genotypes for about 55% of the roughly 700 donors were used, and that subset was treated as a discovery cohort. Five DR-DQ haplotypes were treated as single units for association and clustering because of strong linkage in the cohort. Donor age, sex, ethnicity and CMV serostatus were compiled alongside the repertoire data. High-throughput TCR immunosequencing, statistical association of individual TCRs with disease status, and machine learning were combined to predict cytomegalovirus infection status. HLA typing covered class I and class II loci at four-digit resolution. The number of donors typed differed by locus, with roughly 629-640 for A, B, C, DRB1 and DQB1, more than 500 for DQA1, some 570 for DPA1, and some 440 for DPB1. Among a few hundred genotyped donors of the cohort, an average of approximately 250,000 unique TCR beta nucleotide sequences were sequenced per donor, roughly 20% of them non-productive. To decide whether each TCR beta V gene segment behaved as functional or pseudogenic, an earlier analysis of 587 of the donors relied on high-throughput TCR beta sequencing. Every discovery cohort repertoire had been produced on one sequencing platform. The study aimed to test whether cataloging public T cell receptors could reveal signatures of past pathogen exposure. In a later analysis, previously published TCR beta repertoires from some 640 donors were re-analyzed and high-resolution HLA genotyping was added so that TCR occurrence patterns could be studied. Using immunosequencing, the study profiled T cell repertoires from roughly 650 subjects and related those repertoires to cytomegalovirus serostatus. The genetic ancestry cluster associated with self-reported Caucasian donors included 81% of the 398 genotyped donors. In the later analysis, no new phenotypic data were used to find candidate immune exposures; instead, reliance was placed on TCR beta sequences and their occurrence across donors. Around 300 gigabases of sequencing data and tens of millions of unique TCR sequences were included in an early release covering 500 to 750 HLA-typed donors.

Libraries were prepared through the immunoSEQ multiplex PCR assay. A mixture of 60 forward primers for TCR Vbeta segments and 13 reverse primers for TCR Jbeta segments was used in the multiplex PCR. Amplification of the CDR3 region of rearranged TCR beta genes was performed with a multiplex PCR assay on genomic DNA. The Illumina HiSeq System was used to sequence the amplified TCR beta libraries as 87-base-pair reads. The published analysis was carried out like this. Across the 500 to 850 repertoires, a later analysis counted tens of millions of unique TCR beta chains, around 10 million of which were shared by at least two donors. Raw reads were error-corrected and collapsed into unique sequences by a nearest-neighbor algorithm in which closely related sequences were merged to remove PCR and sequencing errors. To assign V, D and J gene segments, CDR3 sequences were aligned to IMGT reference sequences. Each retained sequence needed at least a six-nucleotide match to both a V gene segment and a J gene segment. A rearrangement counted as productive if the CDR3 had no stop codons and remained in frame with V and J, and every other rearrangement counted as non-productive. Following IMGT convention, CDR3 was defined as the stretch from the second conserved V-encoded cysteine to the conserved J-encoded phenylalanine. In an earlier analysis of more than 550 of the donors, sequences lacking an unambiguous match to a single V gene segment were excluded. An earlier analysis of a few hundred of the donors classified V segments as functional when productive rearrangements were above 56.7% and as segregating when the standard deviation between donors was above 5%. A statistical classification framework was built for diagnosing cytomegalovirus status from the catalog of TCR beta chain sequences. In a later analysis, V and J genes were assigned by comparing TCR nucleotide sequences against IMGT/GENE-DB human TR gene sequences. Using the TCRdist pipeline, a later analysis assigned CDR3 sequences along with most-parsimonious VDJ recombination scenarios. In a later analysis, each TCR beta chain was defined by its CDR3 amino acid sequence together with its V-gene family, and reads without a unique V-gene family were excluded. In a later analysis, around 650 highly shared, low-generation-probability nucleotide sequences were removed to address suspected cross-contamination and a sequencing artifact. In a later analysis, a clonal expansion index was calculated for each public chain from normalized within-repertoire ranks of inferred template counts. In a later analysis, generation probabilities were computed using a VDJ recombination model fitted to out-of-frame rearrangements, and the results were checked against IGoR. In a later analysis, hypergeometric tests were used to score TCR-TCR, TCR-HLA and TCR-CMV co-occurrence, with a repertoire-size bias correction applied to TCR pairs. A later analysis estimated false discovery rates by permuting HLA or CMV assignments 20 times. In a later analysis, co-occurring TCRs were grouped using DBSCAN, with TCRdist sequence similarity added in when clustering inside HLA-allele-positive subsets. Repertoires with fewer than 30,000 or more than 120,000 public chains were left out of co-occurrence clustering, as were a few repertoires with anomalous nucleotide sharing. Here the immuneACCESS table is served through TCRdb, limited to in-frame sequences with V and J called. Missing clones are a known gap in these copies; in checked studies unresolved V genes cover under half, and the rest lacks a known reason. That table supplies the V and J calls and clone size; D and trimming were determined from the DNA. The sample yields about 150,000 clones; around 9.6% were counted once. The leading ten clones occupy 1.5% to 2% of the sample.

The cohort was made up of approximately 700 healthy bone marrow donors. Cohort members were all nominally healthy when sampled, although unrecorded immune exposures were likely present. The donor tested CMV seronegative and was one of the 352 seronegative cohort members. Each donor provided a peripheral blood sample, and peripheral blood mononuclear cells were used for TCR beta sequencing. The Qiagen DNeasy Blood Extraction Kit was used to extract genomic DNA from the blood cell samples. This clone was seen a few times. This clone's antigen is unknown. Base qualities are not at hand, and no much larger clone is one base apart. General conclusions and limits of the study: A later genetic analysis reported fewer N-insertions in productive TCRs among donors in an Asian-associated ancestry cluster than the roughly 700-donor mean. An earlier analysis of approximately 540 of the donors showed that most TCR beta V segments appeared in productive rearrangements either about 87% or about 30% of the time, which broadly matched IMGT annotations. Three of the identified cytomegalovirus-associated TCR beta chains were confirmed in vitro to be specific for cytomegalovirus antigens. Most TCR sequences were seen in very few donors, while some public TCRs were found in many individuals. The cohort was sequenced for TCR beta chains only, and without alpha or paired-chain data the features that could be detected were limited. According to a later analysis, parvovirus B19, influenza, CMV and Epstein-Barr virus appeared linked to several top co-occurrence clusters. HLA typing was unavailable for some donors at each locus, so association tests used only the typed subset. A later analysis associated 16,951 TCR beta sequences with specific HLA alleles at a false discovery rate of 0.05. In a later analysis, the rate of TCR association differed among HLA loci, with DRB1 alleles having the most associated TCRs and HLA-C alleles having the fewest. A later analysis found that HLA-associated TCR beta chains were more clonally expanded and had lower generation probabilities than equally common non-associated chains. It was suggested by the authors that the approach could potentially be generalized to other disease states and immunological phenotypes. A later genetic analysis associated a missense DCLRE1C variant with V-gene and J-gene trimming of TCR beta chains, and an independent cohort replicated the association. Linkage disequilibrium might explain the correlated functional status among segregating V segments, but an unknown experimental factor could not be excluded. CMV serostatus was the only immune exposure information available for the cohort. Because counts were too low, more than 15 rarely observed V segments, including chromosome 9 orphons, were excluded from the earlier analysis of a few hundred of the donors. The presence/absence analyses assumed that sequencing depth was roughly uniform across donors, and that assumption may not be true. Some IMGT-functional V segments, including TRBV6-2 and TRBV6-3, could not be distinguished by the 87-base-pair reads and were therefore excluded. A group of highly shared sequence variants was considered likely to be a technical artifact of the sequencing pipeline. Strong co-occurrence of HLA alleles, especially DR and DQ, made assigning TCR associations to individual alleles difficult. A later analysis found that most CMV-associated TCR beta chains appeared HLA-restricted, with HLA associations seemingly driven largely by CMV exposure. A further reported finding was that TCR beta sequences accurately predicted the HLA-A and HLA-B alleles for most subjects in the first cohort. The classifier was reported to diagnose cytomegalovirus status with high specificity and sensitivity in both the original cohort and the validation cohort. The study gave a list of around 170 TCR beta chains associated with cytomegalovirus.

V is reduced by 2 bases and J by 4 bases, leaving a spacing of 15 bases between them. From the germline V gene, CDR1 is MNHNS and CDR2 is SASEGT. The CDR3 spans 16 residues, from the cysteine through the phenylalanine. Only the CDR3 region is kept as DNA, spanning 48 bases read in frame from base 1. The sequenced sample consisted of PBMCs. The sequence derives from a male donor in good health and CMV-seronegative. The chain joins TRBV6-1 to TRBJ1-5, and TRBD1 may be the D gene, going by 5 matching bases. The nucleotides are TGTGCCAGCAGTGAATATTCGGGGGTGGGAAATCAGCCCCAGCATTTT. Protein translation: CASSEYSGVGNQPQHF.